The TCR beta chain described here comes from a study of metastatic and nonmetastatic thyroid tumors. Prior to thyroid surgery, none of the patients had received any treatment. TCRdb reanalyzed the PCR reads with MiXCR. The sample has tens of thousands of clones; about 15% are singletons. Study results and caveats: When malignant thyroid tumors were compared with benign nodules, TCR beta diversity was reportedly significantly higher in the malignant tumors. This held in both blood and tumor samples.

Germline V gene lookup returns CDR1 SGDLS and CDR2 YYNGEE. V shed 0 bases and J shed 1 base, with 5 bases lying between them. The CDR3 consists of 13 residues. Ten or more counts support this clone. Antigen: not known. Other DNA sequences in this sample translate to the same CDR3. V and J are TRBV9 and TRBJ2-7; no reliable D call. This receptor was obtained from a female donor with papillary thyroid cancer or a benign thyroid nodule (not recorded which). Some clones in this sample may be carry-over from other donors' samples. Material: blood. The CDR3 nucleotides read TGTGCCAGCAGCGTAGCTGGATCCTACGAGCAGTACTTC. This sequence encodes CASSVAGSYEQYF.